The subject of this entry is one T cell receptor beta chain. This clone's antigen is unknown. No quality values exist for individual bases; no much larger clone is one base distant. These data come from a study of shared clonotypes between healthy human individuals (dated by TCRdb to the early 2020s). Background for the entire study: A few men and a couple of women, aged 18 to 49 years, made up the cohort. The study deeply sequenced blood TCR repertoires of five healthy adults to estimate repertoire size and the extent of clonotype sharing between individuals. Per donor, three plates each were used for CD4 naive and CD4 memory, two for CD8 naive, and one for CD8 memory. Each donor's leukapheresis produced roughly between roughly 0.9 and 8.9 billion PBMCs. Libraries were prepared and TCR repertoires were sequenced by different laboratories using diverse techniques, in order to increase sequencing depth and limit assay-specific biases.

V loses 0 bases, J loses 3 bases, and the germline ends lie 18 bases apart. The CDR3 has 18 amino acids, counting the end cysteine and phenylalanine. Of all the DNA, just the CDR3 is kept, 54 bases in frame from base 1. From the germline V gene, CDR1 is SGHRS and CDR2 is YFSETQ. The donors were healthy, HIV-negative adults who had no recently reported acute infections or vaccinations. All donors were Caucasian adults living in Nashville, Tennessee, USA. CD4+ T cells were enriched by magnetic negative selection; naive cells were then positively selected on CD45RA, and the negative fraction formed the memory subset. Blood was obtained by leukapheresis, after which PBMCs were separated by Ficoll-Histopaque density gradient centrifugation and cryopreserved in liquid nitrogen vapor phase. Purity and quantity of every magnetically sorted T cell population were checked by analytical flow cytometry. Each sorted fraction had its genomic DNA isolated and then quantified by UV absorbance on a Nanodrop 2000c.

TCR CDR3 regions were amplified from genomic DNA by multiplex PCR using the deep immunoSEQ assay. Extracted genomic DNA from each cell subset was spread evenly across all wells of several immunoSEQ 96-well plates, with each plate serving as a replicate. For sorted subsets, each replicate PCR was loaded with 200 ng genomic DNA, equivalent to roughly 30,000 T cell genomes. Purified libraries were quantified with a Qubit 3.0 fluorometer, sized on a Bioanalyzer 2100, and re-quantified with the KAPA Library Quantification kit. Each immunoSEQ 96-well plate was sequenced on its own single-read 150-cycle Illumina NextSeq 550 flow cell. The original pipeline was this. Because the immunoSEQ output included only junctional sequences and no quality scores, the filtering could not be the same as the filtering used for full-length reads. To assign V/J genes and CDR3, sequences were annotated using PyIR, a Python wrapper for IgBLAST v1.9, with IMGT germline references. Reads were filtered out if the reads had weak V/J assignments (E-value above 1e-6), no CDR3, stop codons, out-of-frame junctions, or ambiguous translated residues. V3J clonotypes were defined as sequences sharing an identical inferred V gene, J gene, and CDR3 amino acid sequence. The percentage overlap between two repertoires was calculated by dividing the number of shared unique clonotypes by the size of the smaller repertoire. Three approaches were used to assess repertoire richness: RTK rarefaction, the Chao1 estimator, and Recon v2.1 estimates of unobserved clonotypes. Generation probabilities were computed with OLGA for all TCRbeta clonotypes obtained by the gDNA method from a few donors. In its TCRdb copy, this immuneACCESS table keeps in-frame sequences only and misses some clones. Where compared with another copy, unresolved V genes explain less than half of these, and the others have no known cause. V and J calls plus clone size are reproduced from that table; the DNA served to infer D and trimming. This sample comprises 2 million to 2.5 million clones, approximately 95% of them detected only once. Together, the top ten hold 0.39% of the sample.

What the research found in general, with its limitations: Clonotypes shared by all four sorted-subset donors showed higher generation probabilities than non-shared clonotypes. When several donors were compared, the shared fraction of clonotypes was around 5% for naive CD4, around 3.5% for naive CD8, 2% to 2.5% for memory CD4, and about 0.36% for memory CD8. Incomplete sequencing was indicated by rarefaction of sorted-subset datasets, despite the large sequencing depth. Larger estimated clonotype richness was generally found for naive subsets than for memory subsets. Sampling was restricted to blood, and TCR repertoires in tissue are likely to differ from TCR repertoires in blood. Because the study included a small number of donors, the genetic and exposure-history diversity represented was limited. Pairwise subsampling led to the expectation that sequencing depth would affect the degree of clonotype sharing among donors.

The sequence is built from TRBV5-1 and TRBJ2-2; possibly the D gene is TRBD1, per 6 matching bases. Sequenced: naive CD4+ T cells from PBMCs. The sample's cell subset or site label, in plain terms: CD45RA+ positively selected. This clonotype was sampled from a man aged 18 to 29 in good health. Some clones in this sample may be carry-over from other donors' samples. At the DNA level, the sequence is TGCGCCAGCAGCTTGGTAGGGACAAGTGTCTGGGACACCGGGGAGCTGTTTTTT. It specifies CASSLVGTSVWDTGELFF.